These T cell receptor beta chains were read from a single sample in a study of identical twins. TCRdb called the 5' RACE reads again in MiXCR, with one record for every CDR3 protein. This sample has hundreds of thousands of distinct CDR3 sequences; 5.5% to 8% occur once, and the top ten carry roughly 3.4%. This sample also appeared in a second study, on yellow fever vaccine responses in identical twins.

Source material: memory (CD45RO+) T cells sorted from blood. The receptors originated from a woman aged 18-29 years in good health. Both conserved end residues are part of each CDR3. D genes are given only for firm matches.

-,TRBJ2-7,TRBV7-2,CASSLAPSEVYEQYF
-,TRBJ2-6,TRBV21-1,CASSKNHRRIGRGANVLTF
TRBD1,TRBJ2-7,TRBV5-1,CASSLAGTGGQDEQYF
TRBD2,TRBJ2-7,TRBV5-1,CASSLGLSGRLPYEQYF
-,TRBJ2-5,TRBV24-1,CATSRPGAEKETQYF
-,TRBJ2-2,TRBV7-9,CASSARVFLPGELFF
-,TRBJ2-1,TRBV5-1,CASSWGSLGANSYNEQFF
TRBD2,TRBJ2-3,TRBV20-1,CSARGGLAGGADTQYF
-,TRBJ2-3,TRBV3-1,CASSQIDTQYF
-,TRBJ1-5,TRBV20-1,CSAREGGRNQPQHF
-,TRBJ1-5,TRBV2,CASSDLSGNQPQHF
-,TRBJ2-1,TRBV20-1,CSARGLAGTNEQFF
-,TRBJ2-7,TRBV3-1,CASSQDWAGRYEQYF
TRBD2,TRBJ2-3,TRBV5-1,CASSSRLAGVNTQYF
TRBD1,TRBJ1-1,TRBV6-1,CASSPELQGRGAFF
TRBD2,TRBJ2-5,TRBV20-1,CSATPGLAGLQETQYF
TRBD2,TRBJ2-1,TRBV4-1,CASSPTRLAEGNEQFF
-,TRBJ1-2,TRBV3-1,CASSQGLVYGYTF
-,TRBJ2-3,TRBV4-1,CASSQDEGEADTQYF
TRBD1,TRBJ2-1,TRBV7-8,CASSSIGLGARDRDYNEQFF
-,TRBJ2-7,TRBV20-1,CSARLGPYEQYF
-,TRBJ1-1,TRBV3-2,CACSQGYRADTEAFF
-,TRBJ1-2,TRBV12-3/TRBV12-4,CASSSQGWGYTF
-,TRBJ2-3,TRBV7-7,CASSPSPSSTDTQYF
TRBD2,TRBJ2-4,TRBV12-3/TRBV12-4,CASSASGVQYF
TRBD2,TRBJ2-2,TRBV20-1,CSAGDRTSGTGELFF
TRBD2,TRBJ2-7,TRBV12-5,CASGLGGTSGRQIF
-,TRBJ2-1,TRBV7-2,CASSLTGGTQGSHEQFF
TRBD1,TRBJ2-4,TRBV28,CASSSATGGGTKNIQYF
-,TRBJ1-3,TRBV12-5,CASGLPAAGNTIYF
-,TRBJ2-7,TRBV6-2/TRBV6-3,CASSYSPWFEQYF
TRBD2,TRBJ2-3,TRBV5-1,CASSLYYGVSGGALTDTQYF
-,TRBJ2-3,TRBV28,CASNSDGTDTQYF
-,TRBJ2-1,TRBV25-1,CASSRAWDNEQFF
-,TRBJ2-1,TRBV7-9,CASSSRARELYNEQFF
-,TRBJ2-1,TRBV20-1,CSAISTSSIVYNEQFF
-,TRBJ1-1,TRBV5-1,CASSLFTSPGSTEAFF
-,TRBJ2-3,TRBV14,CASSPGPGRGTDTQYF
TRBD1,TRBJ2-1,TRBV5-6,CASSSGTGLWYNEQFF
-,TRBJ1-3,TRBV11-2,CASSSPRGRNTIYF
-,TRBJ2-1,TRBV3-1,CASSQEGRTYNEQFF
-,TRBJ1-2,TRBV7-2,CASSRGGGLDYGYTF
-,TRBJ2-5,TRBV29-1,CSARGGGLETQYF
-,TRBJ1-4,TRBV7-9,CASNPSISEKLFF
-,TRBJ1-6,TRBV20-1,CSASLTLNSPLHF
-,TRBJ2-1,TRBV16,CASSQAWRDEQFF
-,TRBJ1-4,TRBV7-7,CASSLAVGEKLFF
-,TRBJ2-5,TRBV3-1,CASSQLGETQYF
TRBD1,TRBJ2-5,TRBV29-1,CSVGQGLYQETQYF
TRBD1,TRBJ2-2,TRBV12-3/TRBV12-4,CSSSSTQGAGGELFF
-,TRBJ1-5,TRBV7-9,CASSSLIDEQPQHF
-,TRBJ1-1,TRBV12-3/TRBV12-4,CASRTSPGVAEAFF
-,TRBJ1-2,TRBV6-5,CASSYGTGRYGYTF
-,TRBJ2-2,TRBV6-2/TRBV6-3,CASSYSAGELFF
-,TRBJ1-5,TRBV2,CASSVTSGEAQHF
-,TRBJ1-1,TRBV3-1,CASSQGSQGNTEAFF
-,TRBJ2-2,TRBV5-6,CASSLPKRAGELFF
TRBD2,TRBJ2-1,TRBV6-5,CASSYSASGRAVMNEQFF
TRBD2,TRBJ2-6,TRBV9,CASSADTRTSGIAGANVLTF
-,TRBJ2-2,TRBV29-1,CSVGSKYGNTGELFF